The text below deals with one TCR beta chain. The antigen remains unidentified. The data originate from a study of cytomegalovirus exposure and HLA in healthy donors. Findings and caveats of the study: In a later analysis, parvovirus B19, influenza, CMV and Epstein-Barr virus appeared linked to several top co-occurrence clusters. A later analysis reportedly found that, within productive TCRs, an Asian-associated ancestry cluster had fewer N-insertions than the mean observed across the approximately 690 donors. Generally TCR sequences proved uncommon, though certain public TCRs appeared in numerous donors.

CDR3 size: 13 residues. The germline CDR1 and CDR2 sequences are LNHDA and SQIVND (reference sequence). The V segment lost 2 bases and the J segment 3 bases; nucleotides outside the gene matches: 0. The PCR had 60 Vbeta and 13 Jbeta primers. Here immunoSEQ multiplex PCR was the method, and the copy in TCRdb shows in-frame clones only, minus some. The sample shows about 300,000 clones, 80% to 90% of them seen only once. Donors showed nominal health when sampled, although they likely had unrecorded immune exposures. The sequenced sample consisted of PBMCs. The receptor was isolated from a man in his forties in good health and CMV-seropositive. This chain uses TRBV19 with TRBJ1-1; 7 bases fit TRBD1. The DNA for the CDR3 is TGTGCCAGTAGTATAACAGGGGACACTGAAGCTTTCTTT. Encoded protein: CASSITGDTEAFF.